This T cell receptor beta chain was identified in a study of blood T cell repertoires in COVID-19. About the study: Some COVID-19 samples were acute and others convalescent; all came from the United States, Italy and Spain. T cells, B-cell-depleted T cells, or PBMCs provided the cDNA or gDNA that served as material.

Methods used by the authors: Reference gene primer amplification gave nucleated cell count estimates. Clones were read by immunoSEQ multiplex PCR, and TCRdb kept only the in-frame ones, dropping some. Clone size and the V and J calls come from that table; the DNA yielded D and trimming. The table records around 220,000 clones, roughly 88% of them present only once. The V gene lost 3 bases and the J gene lost 6 bases, with 12 bases spanning the gap. The CDR3 is 13 residues long. Germline V gives CDR1 SGHAT, CDR2 FQNNGV. The sample taken for sequencing was peripheral blood. The clonotype was recovered from a woman between 40 and 50 years old who had recovered from COVID-19. The chain is built from TRBV11-2 and TRBJ2-7; D is perhaps TRBD1 (5 bases). CDR3 sequence reads: CASSFQGMGEQYF. DNA for the CDR3: TGTGCCAGCAGCTTCCAGGGCATGGGCGAGCAGTACTTC. Full variable domain (outside the CDR3, taken from reference TRBV11-2 and TRBJ2-7): EAGVAQSPRYKIIEKRQSVAFWCNPISGHATLYWYQQILGQGPKLLIQFQNNGVVDDSQLPKDRFSAERLKGVDSTLKIQPAKLEDSAVYLCASSFQGMGEQYFGPGTRLTVT.